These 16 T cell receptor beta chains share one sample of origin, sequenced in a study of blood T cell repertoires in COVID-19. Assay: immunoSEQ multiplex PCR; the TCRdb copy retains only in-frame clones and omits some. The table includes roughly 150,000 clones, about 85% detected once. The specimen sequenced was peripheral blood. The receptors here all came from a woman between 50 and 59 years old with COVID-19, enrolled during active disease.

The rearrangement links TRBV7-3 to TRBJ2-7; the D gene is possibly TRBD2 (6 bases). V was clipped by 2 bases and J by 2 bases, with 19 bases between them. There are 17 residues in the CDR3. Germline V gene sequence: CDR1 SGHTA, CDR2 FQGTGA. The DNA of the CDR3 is TGTGCCAGCAGCTTACTATTCGCCGGGGGACCTCCCTACGAGCAGTACTTC. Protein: CASSLLFAGGPPYEQYF.

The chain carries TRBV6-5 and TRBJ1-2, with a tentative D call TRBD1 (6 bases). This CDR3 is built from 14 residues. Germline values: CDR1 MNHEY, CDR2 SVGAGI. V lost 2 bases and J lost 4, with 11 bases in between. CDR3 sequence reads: CASSYGGAIYGYTF. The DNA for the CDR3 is TGTGCCAGCAGTTACGGGGGGGCGATCTATGGCTACACCTTC.

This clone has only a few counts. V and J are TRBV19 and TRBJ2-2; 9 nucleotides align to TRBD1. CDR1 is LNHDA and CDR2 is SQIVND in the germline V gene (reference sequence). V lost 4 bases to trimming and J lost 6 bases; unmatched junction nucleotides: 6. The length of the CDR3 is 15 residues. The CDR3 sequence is CASSRLRQGAGELFF. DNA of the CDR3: TGTGCCAGTAGTAGGTTAAGACAGGGGGCCGGGGAGCTGTTTTTT.

The CDR3 loop reads CAIIRDSSNTGELFF. CDR3 in DNA: TGTGCCATCATCAGAGACAGTTCGAACACCGGGGAGCTGTTTTTT. The genes are TRBV10-3 and TRBJ2-2, with D perhaps TRBD1 (5 bases). The CDR3 has 15 residues. Trimming removed 7 bases at V and 0 bases at J, with 12 bases between. The germline V gene has CDR1 ENHRY and CDR2 SYGVKD.

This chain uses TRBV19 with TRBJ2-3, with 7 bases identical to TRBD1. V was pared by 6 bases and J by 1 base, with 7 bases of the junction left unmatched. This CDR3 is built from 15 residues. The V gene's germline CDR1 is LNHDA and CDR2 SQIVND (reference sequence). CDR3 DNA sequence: TGTGCCAGTAGACTAACAGGGGTAGGCACAGATACGCAGTATTTT. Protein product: CASRLTGVGTDTQYF.

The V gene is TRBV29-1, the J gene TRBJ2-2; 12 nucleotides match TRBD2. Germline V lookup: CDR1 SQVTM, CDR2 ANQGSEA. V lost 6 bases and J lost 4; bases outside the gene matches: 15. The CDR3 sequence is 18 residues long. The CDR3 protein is CSVRPPSGGAVGTGELFF. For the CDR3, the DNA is TGCAGCGTAAGACCCCCTAGCGGGGGGGCCGTTGGCACCGGGGAGCTGTTTTTT.

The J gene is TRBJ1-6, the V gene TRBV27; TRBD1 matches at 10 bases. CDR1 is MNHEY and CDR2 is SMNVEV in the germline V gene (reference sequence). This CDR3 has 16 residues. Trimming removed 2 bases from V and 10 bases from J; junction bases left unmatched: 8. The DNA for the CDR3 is TGTGCCAGCAGTTTACTTCCGGGACAGGGGAGATCACCCCTCCACTTT. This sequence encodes CASSLLPGQGRSPLHF.

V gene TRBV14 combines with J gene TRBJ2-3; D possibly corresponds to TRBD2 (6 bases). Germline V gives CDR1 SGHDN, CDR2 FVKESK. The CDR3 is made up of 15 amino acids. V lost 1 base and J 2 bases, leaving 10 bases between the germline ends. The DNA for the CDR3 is TGTGCCAGCAGCCAAGTTGGCGGGGTCACAGATACGCAGTATTTT. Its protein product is CASSQVGGVTDTQYF.

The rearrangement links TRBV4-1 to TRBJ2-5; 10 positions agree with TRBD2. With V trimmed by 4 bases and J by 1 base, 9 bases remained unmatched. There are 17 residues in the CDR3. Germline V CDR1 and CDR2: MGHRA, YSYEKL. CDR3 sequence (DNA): TGCGCCAGCAGCCGGTCTAGCGGGGGCGTCACCCAAGAGACCCAGTACTTC. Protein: CASSRSSGGVTQETQYF.

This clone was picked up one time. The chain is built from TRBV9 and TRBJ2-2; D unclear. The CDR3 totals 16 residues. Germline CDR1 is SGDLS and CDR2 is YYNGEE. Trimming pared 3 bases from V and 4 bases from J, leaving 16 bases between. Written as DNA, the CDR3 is TGTGCCAGCAGCGCCCCCGGAAGACTTGGCACCGGGGAGCTGTTTTTT. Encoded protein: CASSAPGRLGTGELFF.

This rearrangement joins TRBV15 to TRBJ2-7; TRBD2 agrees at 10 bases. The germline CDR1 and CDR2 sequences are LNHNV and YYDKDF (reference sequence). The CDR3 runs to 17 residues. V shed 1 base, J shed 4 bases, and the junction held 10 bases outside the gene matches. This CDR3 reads CATSRGDLSGGRYEQYF. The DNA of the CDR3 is TGTGCCACCAGCAGAGGGGACCTTAGCGGGGGGCGGTACGAGCAGTACTTC.

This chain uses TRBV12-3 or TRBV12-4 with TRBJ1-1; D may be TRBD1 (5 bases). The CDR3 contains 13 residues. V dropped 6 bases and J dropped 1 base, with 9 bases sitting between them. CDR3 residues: CASRKTANTEAFF. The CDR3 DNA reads TGTGCCAGCAGGAAGACAGCGAACACTGAAGCTTTCTTT.

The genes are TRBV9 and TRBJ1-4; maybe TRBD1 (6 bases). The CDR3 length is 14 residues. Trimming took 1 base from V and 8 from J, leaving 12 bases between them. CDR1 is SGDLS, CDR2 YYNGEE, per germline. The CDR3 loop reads CASSVYPGEEKLFF. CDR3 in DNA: TGTGCCAGCAGCGTATACCCAGGGGAGGAAAAACTGTTTTTT.

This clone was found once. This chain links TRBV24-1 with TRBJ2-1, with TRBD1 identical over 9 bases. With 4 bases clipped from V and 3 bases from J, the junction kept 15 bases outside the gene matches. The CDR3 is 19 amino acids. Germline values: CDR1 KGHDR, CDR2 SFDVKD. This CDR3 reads CATSDQVNTGTGNYNEQFF. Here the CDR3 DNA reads TGTGCCACCAGTGACCAGGTCAACACCGGGACAGGGAACTACAATGAGCAGTTCTTC.

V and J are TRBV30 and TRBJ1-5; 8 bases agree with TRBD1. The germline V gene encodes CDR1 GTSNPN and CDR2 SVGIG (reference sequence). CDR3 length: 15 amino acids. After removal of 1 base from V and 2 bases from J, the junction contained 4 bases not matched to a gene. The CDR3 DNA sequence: TGTGCCTGGAGTGGGACAGGGAGCGGCAATCAGCCCCAGCATTTT. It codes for CAWSGTGSGNQPQHF.

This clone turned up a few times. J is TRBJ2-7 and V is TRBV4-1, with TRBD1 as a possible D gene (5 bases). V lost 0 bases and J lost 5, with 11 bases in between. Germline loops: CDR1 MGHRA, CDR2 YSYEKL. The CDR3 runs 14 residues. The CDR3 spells CASSQDLGAHEQYF. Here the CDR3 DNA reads TGCGCCAGCAGCCAAGATCTAGGGGCCCACGAGCAGTACTTC.